A single sample gave rise to the 22 T cell receptor beta chains below, sequenced in a study of blood T cell repertoires in COVID-19. Clones were sequenced by immunoSEQ multiplex PCR, and TCRdb holds only the in-frame ones, with some missing. Here the sample spans just over 350,000 clones, approximately 86% being singletons. What was sequenced was peripheral blood. Source of these receptors: a woman aged 60-75 years with COVID-19, enrolled during active disease.

This chain uses TRBV3-1 (or the pseudogene TRBV3-2) with TRBJ2-7; D possibly corresponds to TRBD2 (6 bases). V shed 4 bases and J shed 3 bases, with 13 bases lying between them. The CDR3 extends over 14 amino acids. Germline V gene lookup returns CDR1 LGHDT and CDR2 YNNKEL (reference sequence). DNA of the CDR3: TGTGCCAGCAGCCCCGGGGCTAGCGTCTACGAGCAGTACTTC. Translating it yields CASSPGASVYEQYF.

This clone was detected once. The chain has TRBV15 and TRBJ1-4; 11 bases fit TRBD1. Germline V CDR1 and CDR2: LNHNV, YYDKDF (reference sequence). V lost 5 bases and J lost 2; bases outside the gene matches: 19. This CDR3 is built from 21 residues. The CDR3 DNA is TGTGCCACCAGCGCACAGAGAGACCCGGGACAGGGGGAGGCGACTAATGAAAAACTGTTTTTT. As protein: CATSAQRDPGQGEATNEKLFF.

This chain's CDR3 is CASRDNSNTEAFF. DNA for the CDR3: TGTGCCAGCAGAGACAACAGCAACACTGAAGCTTTCTTT. This chain connects TRBV9 to TRBJ1-1; D is ambiguous. The CDR3 is 13 residues long. V lost 5 bases to trimming and J lost 2 bases, with 10 bases between them. Looked up from germline, CDR1 is SGDLS and CDR2 is YYNGEE.

The rearrangement links TRBV5-1 to TRBJ2-1; 7 nucleotides match TRBD2. CDR3 length: 15 amino acids. Germline-derived CDR1 and CDR2 are SGHRS and YFSETQ. The ends lost 4 bases at V and 3 bases at J; junction bases unmatched: 7. The CDR3 sequence is CASSISGFGYNEQFF. As DNA, the CDR3 is TGCGCCAGCAGCATTAGCGGGTTCGGCTACAATGAGCAGTTCTTC.

V usage is TRBV15 and J usage is TRBJ2-6, with TRBD1 matching 7 bases. With 1 base clipped from V and 0 bases from J, the junction kept 3 bases outside the gene matches. The CDR3 extends over 17 amino acids. Germline V CDR1 and CDR2: LNHNV, YYDKDF (reference sequence). CDR3 DNA: TGTGCCACCAGCAGAGGGGCAGGGGGCTCTGGGGCCAACGTCCTGACTTTC. It translates to CATSRGAGGSGANVLTF.

The chain links TRBV19 to TRBJ2-3, with TRBD1 matching over 10 bases. Per the germline V gene, CDR1 is LNHDA and CDR2 is SQIVND (reference sequence). After removal of 5 bases from V and 11 bases from J, the junction contained 4 bases not matched to a gene. The length of the CDR3 is 12 residues. The CDR3: CASSPWDRGQYF. CDR3 DNA sequence: TGTGCCAGTAGTCCCTGGGACAGGGGGCAGTATTTT.

The V and J genes are TRBV29-1 and TRBJ2-1; 10 bases map to TRBD2. The CDR3 is 14 amino acids. V dropped 6 bases and J dropped 6; count of bases not matched to a gene: 8. The germline gives CDR1 SQVTM, CDR2 ANQGSEA. The CDR3 DNA follows: TGCAGCGTCCTTCTGAGCGGGGGGGCCAATGAGCAGTTCTTC. Its translation: CSVLLSGGANEQFF.

The chain combines TRBV7-2 with TRBJ1-1; D not certain. The germline V gene encodes CDR1 SGHTA and CDR2 FQGNSA. The length of the CDR3 is 14 residues. The V gene lost 5 bases and the J gene lost 5 bases, with 15 bases spanning the gap. This CDR3 is CASSPRSLRTEAFF. The CDR3 nucleotides are TGTGCCAGCAGCCCCCGGAGCCTGCGAACTGAAGCTTTCTTT.

This clone was seen only a few times. The rearrangement joins TRBV28 to TRBJ2-3, with 8 positions matching TRBD1. CDR1 is MDHEN and CDR2 is SYDVKM in the germline V gene. J was trimmed by 2 bases and V by 7 bases; bases with no gene match: 5. The CDR3 is 14 residues long. The chain's CDR3 is CASNRDRNTDTQYF. CDR3 sequence (DNA): TGTGCCAGCAACCGGGACAGGAACACAGATACGCAGTATTTT.

The V and J genes are TRBV21-1 and TRBJ1-1; the listed D gene, TRBD1, was not tested against the DNA. TRBV21-1 is deemed a pseudogene. The CDR3 consists of 17 residues. Written as DNA, the CDR3 is TGTGCCAGCAGCAAATCTCTAACAGGGCGGTCGGACACTGAAGCTTTCTTT. The encoded protein is CASSKSLTGRSDTEAFF.

The chain carries TRBV19 and TRBJ1-1; 8 bases match TRBD1. Unmatched junction bases numbered 1, after V lost 3 bases and J lost 4 bases. Germline CDR1 is LNHDA and CDR2 is SQIVND (reference sequence). This CDR3 spans 13 amino acids. The CDR3 loop reads CASSITGGTEAFF. DNA for the CDR3: TGTGCCAGTAGTATTACAGGGGGCACTGAAGCTTTCTTT.

Of note for this clone: The same CDR3 is also encoded by other DNA sequences in this sample. This rearrangement joins TRBV6-5 to TRBJ1-1, with 9 bases aligning to TRBD1. Germline-derived CDR1 and CDR2 are MNHEY and SVGAGI. CDR3 length: 14 residues. Losses at the gene ends were 8 bases for V and 2 bases for J; bases not matched to a gene: 6. The DNA for the CDR3 is TGTGCCAGCTCCCGACAGGGGGTTAACACTGAAGCTTTCTTT. Translation: CASSRQGVNTEAFF.

The chain combines TRBV7-2 with TRBJ1-2; the match to TRBD1 covers 7 bases. CDR3 size: 14 residues. V trimming: 5 bases; J trimming: 7 bases; junction bases outside the gene matches: 10. Germline values: CDR1 SGHTA, CDR2 FQGNSA. In DNA form, the CDR3 reads TGTGCCAGCAGCCTGGCCGGGACAGCCTTTGGCTACACCTTC. Its translation is CASSLAGTAFGYTF.

The V call is TRBV13, the J call TRBJ1-2; 12 nucleotides line up with TRBD1. Germline loops: CDR1 PRHDT, CDR2 FYEKMQ (reference sequence). V shed 6 bases and J 3 bases; nucleotides not matched to a gene: 11. This CDR3 is built from 17 residues. CDR3 DNA sequence: TGTGCCAGCAGGTATCCCGGGACAGGGGGCGCCGACTATGGCTACACCTTC. Protein: CASRYPGTGGADYGYTF. Filled out from reference TRBV13 and TRBJ1-2, the complete variable domain reads AAGVIQSPRHLIKEKRETATLKCYPIPRHDTVYWYQQGPGQDPQFLISFYEKMQSDKGSIPDRFSAQQFSDYHSELNMSSLELGDSALYFCASRYPGTGGADYGYTFGSGTRLTVV.

This clone was detected only a few times. This chain connects TRBV10-3 to TRBJ1-2; TRBD1 is a possible D gene (5 bases). The germline V gene encodes CDR1 ENHRY and CDR2 SYGVKD. Trimming removed 2 bases at V and 8 bases at J, with 12 bases between. This CDR3 is 13 amino acids long. The CDR3 DNA reads as TGTGCCATCAGTGAGGCCAGGGCCTTCGGCTACACCTTC. It yields the protein CAISEARAFGYTF.

The chain joins TRBV7-8 to TRBJ2-3; 8 bases map to TRBD2. Germline V gene lookup returns CDR1 SGHVS and CDR2 FQNEAQ. The ends lost 3 bases at V and 2 bases at J; junction bases unmatched: 7. The CDR3 spans 16 residues. The CDR3 DNA sequence: TGTGCCAGCAGCTTCCAACTAGCGGAACCCACAGATACGCAGTATTTT. It translates to CASSFQLAEPTDTQYF.

This clone was observed once. The J gene is TRBJ1-2, the V gene TRBV14; the match to TRBD1 covers 7 bases. Germline assignment: CDR1 SGHDN and CDR2 FVKESK. J gave up 8 bases and V 4 bases, and 7 bases lay outside the gene matches. The CDR3 is made up of 13 amino acids. The CDR3 nucleotides read TGTGCCAGCAGCCGGAACAGGGGTAACGGCTACACCTTC. This codes for CASSRNRGNGYTF.

The chain combines TRBV5-5 with TRBJ1-2; 7 nucleotides line up with TRBD1. V was clipped by 5 bases and J by 1 base; unmatched bases: 8. Germline CDR1 reads SGHKS; CDR2 reads YYEKEE (reference sequence). The CDR3 spans 15 residues. CDR3 DNA sequence: TGTGCCAGCAGTTCCCAGGCAGGGGGTAACTATGGCTACACCTTC. Encoded protein: CASSSQAGGNYGYTF.

V usage is TRBV19 and J usage is TRBJ1-2, with D maybe TRBD1 (5 bases). The V end was cut by 3 bases, the J end by 8 bases, with 16 bases between. CDR1 is LNHDA and CDR2 is SQIVND in the germline V gene (reference sequence). CDR3 length: 14 amino acids. CDR3 protein: CASSIYPGVRGYTF. CDR3 bases: TGTGCCAGTAGTATTTATCCGGGGGTGAGAGGCTACACCTTC.

The chain employs TRBV9 and TRBJ2-2; possible D gene TRBD1, 5 bases. The CDR3 sequence is 16 residues long. V was clipped by 0 bases and J by 7 bases, with 16 bases between them. Germline V gene data show CDR1 as SGDLS and CDR2 as YYNGEE. DNA for the CDR3: TGTGCCAGCAGCGTAGAACCGGGCCAGGGATTCGGGGAGCTGTTTTTT. It is translated as CASSVEPGQGFGELFF.

This sequence joins TRBV6-2 or TRBV6-3 and TRBJ1-5, with unresolved D. The CDR3 is made up of 14 amino acids. Germline V gene data show CDR1 as MNHEY and CDR2 as SVGEGT. The V gene lost 5 bases and the J gene lost 1 base, with 9 bases spanning the gap. The CDR3 DNA reads TGTGCCAGCAGTCTCACATCAAGCAATCAGCCCCAGCATTTT. Translation: CASSLTSSNQPQHF.

The chain recombines TRBV3-1 (or the pseudogene TRBV3-2) with TRBJ2-7, with 7 positions matching TRBD2. Per germline, CDR1 LGHDT and CDR2 YNNKEL (reference sequence). V shed 2 bases and J 2 bases; nucleotides not matched to a gene: 6. The CDR3 extends over 15 amino acids. Here the CDR3 DNA reads TGTGCCAGCAGCCAATACGTCGGACTAGCCTACGAGCAGTACTTC. Protein product: CASSQYVGLAYEQYF.